The TCR beta chain under discussion was sequenced for a study of blood T cell repertoires in COVID-19. Study-wide background: Sources were T cells, B-cell-depleted T cells, or PBMCs; the material itself was cDNA or gDNA.

In the original processing: Nucleated cell counts were estimated from reference gene primer amplification. This table comes from immunoSEQ multiplex PCR, and its TCRdb copy is limited to in-frame clones, with some not included. V, J and clone size are those of that table, while D and trimming were read from the DNA. The sample records 150,000 to 200,000 clones, 80% to 90% being singletons. The germline V gene has CDR1 MNHEY and CDR2 SVGEGT. The CDR3 loop spans 14 amino acids. V was pared by 2 bases and J by 1 base, with 9 bases between. The sample comprised peripheral blood. This receptor was identified in a man between 18 and 35 years old who had recovered from COVID-19. V gene TRBV6-2 or TRBV6-3 combines with J gene TRBJ2-7; D is ambiguous. As DNA, the CDR3 is TGTGCCAGCAGTTACAATACCGGGTCCTACGAGCAGTACTTC. It translates to CASSYNTGSYEQYF.